This TCR beta chain came from a study of cytomegalovirus exposure and HLA in healthy donors. Study conclusions and caveats: Cytomegalovirus status was reportedly diagnosed by the classifier with high sensitivity and specificity.

The V end was cut by 5 bases, the J end by 8 bases, with 18 bases between. The CDR3 covers 15 residues. The germline CDR1 and CDR2 sequences are MGHRA and YSYEKL. A remark on this clone: Its antigen is undetermined.

Primers for the PCR totalled 60 Vbeta and 13 Jbeta. The authors' processing: Approximately 87 million unique TCR beta chains, 9.5 million to 14 million shared, were counted in a later analysis. The assay was immunoSEQ multiplex PCR, and TCRdb's table has in-frame clones only and misses some. The DNA gave D and trimming, while V, J and clone size come from that table. The table shows around 150,000 clones, with approximately 88% occurring only once. This TCR derives from a woman aged 18-29 years in good health and CMV-seronegative. The chain joins TRBV4-1 to TRBJ1-4; perhaps TRBD1 as D (5 bases). Source material: PBMCs. CDR3 sequence (DNA): TGCGCCAGCAGCTCCGGGGGGGGGTTAAGGGAAAAACTGTTTTTT. Encoded protein: CASSSGGGLREKLFF.